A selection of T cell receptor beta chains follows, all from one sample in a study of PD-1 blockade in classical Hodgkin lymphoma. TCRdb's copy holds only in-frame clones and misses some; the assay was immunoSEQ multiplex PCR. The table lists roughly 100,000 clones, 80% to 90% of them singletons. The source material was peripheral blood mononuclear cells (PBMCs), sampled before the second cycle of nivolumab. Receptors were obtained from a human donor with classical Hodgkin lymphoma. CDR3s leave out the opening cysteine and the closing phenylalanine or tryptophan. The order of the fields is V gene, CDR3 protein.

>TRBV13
ASSTQGQRGQPQH
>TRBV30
AWSDRDNQPQH
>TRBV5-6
ASSSPGFSGNTIY
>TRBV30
AWSGADWNTEAF
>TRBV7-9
ASSLGLAGADTQY
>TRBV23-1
ASSQSTSGGVPGRNNEQF
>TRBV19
ASSNRDVYEQY
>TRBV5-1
ASSLGGRNTEAF
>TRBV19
ASSIAPMGQPQH
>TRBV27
ASSSETGRGPEAF
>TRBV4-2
ASSQVGGNWNTIY
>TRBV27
ASSLYTPGLYNEQF
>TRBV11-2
ASSLDGGQGGEQY
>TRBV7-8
ASSLEVGQGGDTQY
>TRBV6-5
ASSTPPGVNYGYT
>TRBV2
ASSTQGAFRNEQY
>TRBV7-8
ASSFGLTPYEQY
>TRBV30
AWSVQLGTAYYEQY
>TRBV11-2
ASSLAPTGGEAF
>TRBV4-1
ASSQDRQNYGYT
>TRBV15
ATSRDGGVGNQPQH
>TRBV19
ASSNRKNGYT
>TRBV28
ATQTRQEVDGYT
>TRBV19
ASSPEGQGIYGYT
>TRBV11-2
ASTPEGGGQTLEY
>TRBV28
ASSSDRVTQY
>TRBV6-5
ASSSTGTVSYEQY
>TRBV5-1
ASSRLMDRETQY
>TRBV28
ASLTGGPQETQY
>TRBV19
ASRAQGAGNQPQH
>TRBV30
AGTGGTVDEKLF
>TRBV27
ASSSGQVGHEQY